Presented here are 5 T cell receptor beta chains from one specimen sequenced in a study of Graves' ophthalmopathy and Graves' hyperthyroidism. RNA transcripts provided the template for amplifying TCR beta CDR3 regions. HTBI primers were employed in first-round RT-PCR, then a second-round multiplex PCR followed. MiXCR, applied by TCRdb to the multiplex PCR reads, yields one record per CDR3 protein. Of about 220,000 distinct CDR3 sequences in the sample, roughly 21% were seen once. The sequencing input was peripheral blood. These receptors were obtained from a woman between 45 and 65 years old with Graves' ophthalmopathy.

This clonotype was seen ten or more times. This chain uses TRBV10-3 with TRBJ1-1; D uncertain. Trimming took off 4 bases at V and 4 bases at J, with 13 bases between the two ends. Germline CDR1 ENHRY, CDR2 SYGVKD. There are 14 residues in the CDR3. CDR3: CAISARGLSTEAFF. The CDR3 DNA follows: TGTGCCATCAGTGCAAGAGGGTTGAGCACTGAAGCTTTCTTT.

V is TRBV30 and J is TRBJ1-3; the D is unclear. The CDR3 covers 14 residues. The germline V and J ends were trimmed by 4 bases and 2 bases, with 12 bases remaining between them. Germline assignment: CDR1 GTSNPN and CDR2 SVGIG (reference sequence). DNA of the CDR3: TGTGCCTGGAACCTAGGTGTCCCTGGAAACACCATATATTTT. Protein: CAWNLGVPGNTIYF. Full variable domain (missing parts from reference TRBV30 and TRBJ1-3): SQTIHQWPATLVQPVGSPLSLECTVEGTSNPNLYWYRQAAGRGLQLLFYSVGIGQISSEVPQNLSASRPQDRQFILSSKKLLLSDSGFYLCAWNLGVPGNTIYFGEGSWLTVV.

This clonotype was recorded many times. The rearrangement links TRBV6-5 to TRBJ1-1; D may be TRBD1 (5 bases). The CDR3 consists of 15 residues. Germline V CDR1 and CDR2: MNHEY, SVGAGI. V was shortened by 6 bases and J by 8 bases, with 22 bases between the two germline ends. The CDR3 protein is CASRLRRASEEEAFF. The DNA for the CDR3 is TGTGCCAGCAGGCTGCGCAGGGCCTCCGAGGAAGAAGCTTTCTTT.

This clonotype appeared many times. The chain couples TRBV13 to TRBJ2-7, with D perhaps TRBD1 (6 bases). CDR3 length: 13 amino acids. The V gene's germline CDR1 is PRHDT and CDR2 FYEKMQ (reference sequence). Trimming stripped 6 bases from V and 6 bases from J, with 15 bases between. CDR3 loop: CASRTGGMGEQYF. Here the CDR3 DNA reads TGTGCCAGCAGGACAGGAGGAATGGGCGAGCAGTACTTC.

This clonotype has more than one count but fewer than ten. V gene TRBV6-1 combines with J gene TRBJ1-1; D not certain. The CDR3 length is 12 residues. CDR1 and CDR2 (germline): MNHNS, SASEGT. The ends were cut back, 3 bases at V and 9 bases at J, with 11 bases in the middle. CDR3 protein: CASSDTSGKAFF. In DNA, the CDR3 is TGTGCCAGCAGTGACACCTCGGGAAAAGCTTTCTTT.